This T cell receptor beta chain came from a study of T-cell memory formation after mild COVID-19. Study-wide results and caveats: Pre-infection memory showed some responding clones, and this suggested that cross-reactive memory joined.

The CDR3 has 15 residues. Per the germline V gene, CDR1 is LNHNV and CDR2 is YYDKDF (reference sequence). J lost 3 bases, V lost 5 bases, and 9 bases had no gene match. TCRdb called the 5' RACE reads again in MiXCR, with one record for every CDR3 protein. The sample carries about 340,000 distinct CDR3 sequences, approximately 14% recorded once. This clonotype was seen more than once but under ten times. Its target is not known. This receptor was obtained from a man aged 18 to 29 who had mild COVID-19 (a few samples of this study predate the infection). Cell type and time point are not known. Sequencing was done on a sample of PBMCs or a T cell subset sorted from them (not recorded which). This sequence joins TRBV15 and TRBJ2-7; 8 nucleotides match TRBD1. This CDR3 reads CATSGWTGLRYEQYF. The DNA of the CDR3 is TGTGCCACCAGCGGCTGGACAGGGCTCCGCTACGAGCAGTACTTC.